These 19 T cell receptor beta chains were sequenced from one sample in a study of blood T cells in healthy people across ages. Next came a second PCR, run for roughly 6 to 11 cycles, which used a sample-barcoded 5' primer along with a J-beta primer mix. One entry per CDR3 protein, called by TCRdb with MiXCR from the 5' RACE reads. The table includes 600,000 to 1,000,000 distinct CDR3 sequences, roughly 64% detected once. The sequenced sample consisted of blood. These receptors were collected from a man younger than 40 in good health.

The rearrangement uses TRBV5-1 and TRBJ1-2; D is ambiguous. Germline V lookup: CDR1 SGHRS, CDR2 YFSETQ. There are 14 residues in the CDR3. The ends were cut back, 1 base at V and 1 base at J, with 8 bases in the middle. CDR3 loop: CASSLRNYNYGYTF. The DNA of the CDR3 is TGCGCCAGCAGCTTGAGGAATTATAACTATGGCTACACCTTC.

The chain employs TRBV20-1 and TRBJ2-7, with a tentative D call TRBD2 (5 bases). CDR3 length: 11 residues. Trimming pared 6 bases from V and 4 bases from J, leaving 10 bases between. Germline V gene sequence: CDR1 DFQATT, CDR2 SNEGSKA (reference sequence). Here the CDR3 reads CSAGKIYEQYF. The CDR3 bases are TGCAGTGCCGGGAAAATATACGAGCAGTACTTC.

This chain joins TRBV29-1 and TRBJ1-2; a possible D gene is TRBD1 (5 bases). The germline V and J ends were trimmed by 7 bases and 7 bases, with 25 bases remaining between them. Germline V CDR1 and CDR2: SQVTM, ANQGSEA. This CDR3 is built from 15 residues. CDR3 bases: TGCAGCGGGAAAGGGGTTGGGGGTTTGGCTGGTGGCTACACCTTC. Its protein is CSGKGVGGLAGGYTF.

This clonotype was counted between two and nine times. The CDR3 DNA is TGTGCCAGCAGTTTAGCATTTTCTGCCGCCAATGAGCAGTTCTTC. It codes for CASSLAFSAANEQFF. This sequence joins TRBV27 and TRBJ2-1; no definite D call. The CDR3 runs to 15 residues. Germline V gene sequence: CDR1 MNHEY, CDR2 SMNVEV (reference sequence). Trimming cost V 2 bases and J 6 bases, with 14 bases left between them.

The CDR3 sequence is CSAFPPSSGRDPNEQFF. The CDR3 DNA reads TGCAGTGCTTTCCCCCCGAGTAGCGGGAGGGATCCCAATGAGCAGTTCTTC. The chain uses TRBV20-1 and TRBJ2-1; 11 bases map to TRBD2. The CDR3 runs to 17 residues. V lost 5 bases and J lost 6; bases outside the gene matches: 15. CDR1 is DFQATT, CDR2 SNEGSKA, per germline (reference sequence).

J is TRBJ1-1 and V is TRBV5-1, with D unresolved. The CDR3 runs to 15 residues. The germline V and J ends were trimmed by 0 bases and 0 bases, with 9 bases remaining between them. CDR1 is SGHRS and CDR2 is YFSETQ in the germline V gene. This CDR3 reads CASSLAAPMNTEAFF. Here the CDR3 DNA reads TGCGCCAGCAGCTTGGCTGCCCCCATGAACACTGAAGCTTTCTTT.

The chain links TRBV20-1 to TRBJ2-5, with TRBD2 identical over 7 bases. CDR3 length: 16 amino acids. V lost 3 bases to trimming and J lost 2 bases; unmatched junction nucleotides: 12. Germline lookup yields CDR1 DFQATT and CDR2 SNEGSKA (reference sequence). The CDR3: CSARTPQAGPQETQYF. The CDR3 bases are TGCAGTGCTAGGACTCCCCAAGCGGGACCACAAGAGACCCAGTACTTC.

The gene calls are TRBV12-3 or TRBV12-4 and TRBJ1-2, with D perhaps TRBD1 (6 bases). V dropped 6 bases and J dropped 8 bases, with 19 bases sitting between them. This CDR3 has 14 residues. The chain's CDR3 is CASSKPAGGRGYTF. In nucleotides, the CDR3 is TGTGCCAGCAGCAAACCTGCTGGGGGCAGGGGCTACACCTTC.

This clonotype was seen a handful of times. V and J are TRBV7-2 and TRBJ2-5; 10 bases are shared with TRBD2. V shed 0 bases, J shed 2 bases, and the junction held 3 bases outside the gene matches. Germline assignment: CDR1 SGHTA and CDR2 FQGNSA. CDR3 size: 16 residues. CDR3 sequence: CASSLAPAGGQETQYF. For the CDR3, the DNA is TGTGCCAGCAGCTTAGCTCCAGCGGGGGGGCAAGAGACCCAGTACTTC.

The count of this clonotype is one. One end of the junction is discordant with germline, which a read error may explain. CDR3 residues: CARSPLTGGRGYTF. Written as DNA, the CDR3 is TGTGCCCGCAGCCCTCTCACAGGGGGCCGTGGCTACACCTTC. This chain connects TRBV3-1 to TRBJ1-2, with 9 bases aligning to TRBD1. This CDR3 is built from 14 residues. CDR1 and CDR2 (germline): LGHDT, YNNKEL (reference sequence).

The chain carries TRBV9 and TRBJ2-2; TRBD2 agrees at 14 bases. The CDR3 sequence is 15 residues long. Looked up from germline, CDR1 is SGDLS and CDR2 is YYNGEE. The ends lost 7 bases at V and 5 bases at J; junction bases unmatched: 4. The CDR3 region has the DNA TGTGCCAGCGGAAGGACTAGCGGGAGGACCGGGGAGCTGTTTTTT. It encodes CASGRTSGRTGELFF.

The genes are TRBV3-1 and TRBJ2-4; D is perhaps TRBD2 (5 bases). The J call may not be correct, given that the DNA end is closer to TRBJ2-5. From germline, CDR1 is LGHDT and CDR2 YNNKEL (reference sequence). The CDR3 has 16 residues. CDR3 protein: CASSQDGGPHQETQYF. The CDR3, as DNA: TGTGCCAGCAGCCAAGATGGAGGTCCGCACCAAGAGACCCAGTACTTC.

This rearrangement joins TRBV6-1 to TRBJ2-2, with 8 positions matching TRBD1. This CDR3 is 14 amino acids long. The V gene's germline CDR1 is MNHNS and CDR2 SASEGT. V lost 7 bases and J lost 3; bases outside the gene matches: 4. DNA for the CDR3: TGTGCCAGCACCAAGACAGGGGACACCGGGGAGCTGTTTTTT. Protein product: CASTKTGDTGELFF.

Concerning this clonotype itself: A read error may account for a junction end that differs from germline. V usage is TRBV6-2 or TRBV6-3 and J usage is TRBJ1-4; D remains unclear. The CDR3 length is 16 residues. CDR1 and CDR2 from the germline V gene are MNHEY and SVGEGT. The CDR3 loop is CASSSPYEATNEKLFF. As DNA, the CDR3 is TGTGCCAGCAGTTCGCCATACGAGGCAACTAATGAAAAGCTGTTTTTT.

The CDR3 nucleotides are TGTGCCAGCAGCTTGATCTCATCCCCTAGCACAGATACGCAGTATTTT. It translates to CASSLISSPSTDTQYF. The gene calls are TRBV7-2 and TRBJ2-3; no clear D. CDR3 length equals 16 residues. Germline lookup yields CDR1 SGHTA and CDR2 FQGNSA. The ends were cut back, 3 bases at V and 0 bases at J, with 13 bases in the middle.

This chain uses TRBV20-1 with TRBJ2-1; D unresolved. CDR1 and CDR2 (germline): DFQATT, SNEGSKA (reference sequence). The germline V and J ends were trimmed by 8 bases and 6 bases, with 14 bases remaining between them. The CDR3 has 12 amino acids. The chain's CDR3 is CSFSPDGNEQFF. The CDR3 DNA reads as TGCAGTTTCTCCCCCGACGGCAATGAGCAGTTCTTC.

This clonotype was seen at least ten times. V usage is TRBV7-2 and J usage is TRBJ2-7; either TRBD1 or TRBD2 may fit D (5 bases each). The germline V and J ends were trimmed by 3 bases and 6 bases, with 15 bases remaining between them. This CDR3 is 14 amino acids long. Germline V CDR1 and CDR2: SGHTA, FQGNSA. The CDR3 reads CASSFQEAGIEQYF. The CDR3 DNA sequence: TGTGCCAGCAGCTTCCAGGAGGCAGGGATCGAGCAGTACTTC.

This clonotype was counted between two and nine times. This chain joins TRBV29-1 and TRBJ2-1, with 7 bases fitting TRBD1. V lost 4 bases to trimming and J lost 3 bases; unmatched junction nucleotides: 3. Germline-derived CDR1 and CDR2 are SQVTM and ANQGSEA. The CDR3 totals 13 residues. The CDR3 DNA reads as TGCAGCGTTGGTGCAGGGGGCTACAATGAGCAGTTCTTC. Translation: CSVGAGGYNEQFF.

This sequence joins TRBV7-2 and TRBJ2-3, with D uncertain. The ends were cut back, 4 bases at V and 0 bases at J, with 11 bases in the middle. This CDR3 spans 15 amino acids. CDR1 and CDR2 (germline): SGHTA, FQGNSA. CDR3 residues: CASSSDTLSTDTQYF. The CDR3 DNA sequence: TGTGCCAGCAGCTCTGACACCTTAAGCACAGATACGCAGTATTTT.